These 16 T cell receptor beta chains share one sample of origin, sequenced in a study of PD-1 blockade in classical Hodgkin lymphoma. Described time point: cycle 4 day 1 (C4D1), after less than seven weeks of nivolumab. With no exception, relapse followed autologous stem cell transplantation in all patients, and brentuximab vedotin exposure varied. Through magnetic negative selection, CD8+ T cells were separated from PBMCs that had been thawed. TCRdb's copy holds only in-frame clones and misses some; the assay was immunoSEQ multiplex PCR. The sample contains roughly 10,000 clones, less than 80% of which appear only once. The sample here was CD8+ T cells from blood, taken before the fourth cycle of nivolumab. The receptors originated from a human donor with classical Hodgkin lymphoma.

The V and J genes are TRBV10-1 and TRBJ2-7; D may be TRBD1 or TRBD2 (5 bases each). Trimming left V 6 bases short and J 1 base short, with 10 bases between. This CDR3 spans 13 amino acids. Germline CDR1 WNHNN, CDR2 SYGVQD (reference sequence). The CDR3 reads CASSEGRSYEQYF. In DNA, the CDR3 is TGCGCCAGCAGCGAGGGGCGATCCTACGAGCAGTACTTC.

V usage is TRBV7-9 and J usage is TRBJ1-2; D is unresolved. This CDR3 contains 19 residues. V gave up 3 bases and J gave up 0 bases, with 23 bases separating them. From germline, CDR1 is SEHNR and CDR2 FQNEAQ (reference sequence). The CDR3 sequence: CASSLYSPTTDKTNYGYTF. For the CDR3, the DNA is TGTGCCAGCAGCTTGTATTCCCCGACCACAGATAAAACTAACTATGGCTACACCTTC.

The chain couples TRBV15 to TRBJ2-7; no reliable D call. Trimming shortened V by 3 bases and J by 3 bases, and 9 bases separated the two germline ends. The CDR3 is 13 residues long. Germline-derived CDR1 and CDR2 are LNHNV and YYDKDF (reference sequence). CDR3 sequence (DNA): TGTGCCACCAGCAGGGACCTTGACTACGAGCAGTACTTC. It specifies CATSRDLDYEQYF.

The CDR3 loop reads CASSLVYTDTQYF. For the CDR3, the DNA is TGTGCCAGCAGCTTAGTATACACAGATACGCAGTATTTT. The chain couples TRBV7-9 to TRBJ2-3; no clear D gene. In germline, CDR1 is SEHNR, CDR2 FQNEAQ (reference sequence). V gave up 1 base and J gave up 2 bases, with 4 bases separating them. This CDR3 is 13 amino acids long. The entire variable domain, with the rest obtained from reference TRBV7-9 and TRBJ2-3, is as follows: DTGVSQNPRHKITKRGQNVTFRCDPISEHNRLYWYRQTLGQGPEFLTYFQNEAQLEKSRLLSDRFSAERPKGSFSTLEIQRTEQGDSAMYLCASSLVYTDTQYFGPGTRLTVL.

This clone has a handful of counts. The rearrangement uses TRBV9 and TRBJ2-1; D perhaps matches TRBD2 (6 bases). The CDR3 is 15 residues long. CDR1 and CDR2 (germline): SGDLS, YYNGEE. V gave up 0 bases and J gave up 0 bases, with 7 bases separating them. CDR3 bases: TGTGCCAGCAGCGTAGCCGGGGGCTCCTACAATGAGCAGTTCTTC. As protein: CASSVAGGSYNEQFF.

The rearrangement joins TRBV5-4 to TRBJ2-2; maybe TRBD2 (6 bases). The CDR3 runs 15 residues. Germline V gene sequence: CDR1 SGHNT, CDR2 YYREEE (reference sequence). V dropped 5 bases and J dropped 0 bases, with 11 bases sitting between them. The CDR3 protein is CASSPGLTNTGELFF. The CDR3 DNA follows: TGTGCCAGCAGTCCGGGACTCACGAACACCGGGGAGCTGTTTTTT.

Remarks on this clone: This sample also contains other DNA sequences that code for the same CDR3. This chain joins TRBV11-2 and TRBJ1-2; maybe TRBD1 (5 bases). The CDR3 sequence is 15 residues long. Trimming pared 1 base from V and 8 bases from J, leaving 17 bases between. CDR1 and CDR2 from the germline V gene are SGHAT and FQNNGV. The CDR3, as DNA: TGTGCCAGCAGCTTAGTCCGCAGGGCCTCACGGGGCTACACCTTC. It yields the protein CASSLVRRASRGYTF.

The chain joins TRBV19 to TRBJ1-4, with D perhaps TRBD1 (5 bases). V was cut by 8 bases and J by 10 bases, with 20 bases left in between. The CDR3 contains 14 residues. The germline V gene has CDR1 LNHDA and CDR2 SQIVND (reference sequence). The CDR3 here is CASSEGEGEGKLFF. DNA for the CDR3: TGTGCCAGTTCGGAAGGTGAAGGGGAAGGAAAACTGTTTTTT.

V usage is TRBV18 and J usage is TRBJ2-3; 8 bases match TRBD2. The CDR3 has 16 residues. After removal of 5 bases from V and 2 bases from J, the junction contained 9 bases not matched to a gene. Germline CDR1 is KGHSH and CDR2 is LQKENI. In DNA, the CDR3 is TGTGCCAGCTCATCAATAGCGGGGAGACCCACAGATACGCAGTATTTT. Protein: CASSSIAGRPTDTQYF.

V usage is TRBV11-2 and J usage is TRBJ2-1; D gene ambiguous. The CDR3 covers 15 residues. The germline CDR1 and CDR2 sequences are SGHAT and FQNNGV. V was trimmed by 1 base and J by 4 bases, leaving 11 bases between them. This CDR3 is CASSLGGSSYNEQFF. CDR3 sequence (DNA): TGTGCCAGCAGCTTAGGGGGATCAAGTTACAATGAGCAGTTCTTC.

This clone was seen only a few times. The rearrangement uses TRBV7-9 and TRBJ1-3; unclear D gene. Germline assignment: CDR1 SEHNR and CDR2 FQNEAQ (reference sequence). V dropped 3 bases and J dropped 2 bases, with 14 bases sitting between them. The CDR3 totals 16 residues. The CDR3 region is CASSFPDKPAGNTIYF. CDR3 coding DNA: TGTGCCAGCAGCTTTCCAGACAAGCCGGCTGGAAACACCATATATTTT.

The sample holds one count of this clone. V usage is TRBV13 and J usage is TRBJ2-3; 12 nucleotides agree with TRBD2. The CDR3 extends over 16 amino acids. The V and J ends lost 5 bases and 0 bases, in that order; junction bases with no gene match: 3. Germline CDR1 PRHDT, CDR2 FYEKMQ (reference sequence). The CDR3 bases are TGTGCCAGCAGCGCTAGCGGGGGGGGGAGCACAGATACGCAGTATTTT. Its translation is CASSASGGGSTDTQYF. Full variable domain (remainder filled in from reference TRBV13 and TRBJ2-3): AAGVIQSPRHLIKEKRETATLKCYPIPRHDTVYWYQQGPGQDPQFLISFYEKMQSDKGSIPDRFSAQQFSDYHSELNMSSLELGDSALYFCASSASGGGSTDTQYFGPGTRLTVL.

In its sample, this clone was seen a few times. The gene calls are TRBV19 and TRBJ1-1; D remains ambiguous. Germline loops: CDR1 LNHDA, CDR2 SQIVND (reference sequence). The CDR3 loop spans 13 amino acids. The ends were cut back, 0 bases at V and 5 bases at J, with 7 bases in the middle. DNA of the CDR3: TGTGCCAGTAGTATAGATCATGGGACTGAAGCTTTCTTT. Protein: CASSIDHGTEAFF. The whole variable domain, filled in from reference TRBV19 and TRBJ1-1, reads DGGITQSPKYLFRKEGQNVTLSCEQNLNHDAMYWYRQDPGQGLRLIYYSQIVNDFQKGDIAEGYSVSREKKESFPLTVTSAQKNPTAFYLCASSIDHGTEAFFGQGTRLTVV.

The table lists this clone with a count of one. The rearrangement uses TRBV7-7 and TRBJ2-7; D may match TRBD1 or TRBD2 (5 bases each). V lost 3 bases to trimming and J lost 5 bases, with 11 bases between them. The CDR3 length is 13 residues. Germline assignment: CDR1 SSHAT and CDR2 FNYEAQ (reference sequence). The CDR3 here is CASSFRRGDEQYF. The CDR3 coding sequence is TGTGCCAGCAGCTTTAGACGGGGCGACGAGCAGTACTTC.

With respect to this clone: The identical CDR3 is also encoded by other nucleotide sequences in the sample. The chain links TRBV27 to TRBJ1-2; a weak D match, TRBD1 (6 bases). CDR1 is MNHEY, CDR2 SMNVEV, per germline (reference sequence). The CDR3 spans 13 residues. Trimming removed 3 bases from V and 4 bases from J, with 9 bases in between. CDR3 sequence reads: CASSLGGGYGYTF. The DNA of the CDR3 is TGTGCCAGCAGTTTGGGAGGGGGCTATGGCTACACCTTC.

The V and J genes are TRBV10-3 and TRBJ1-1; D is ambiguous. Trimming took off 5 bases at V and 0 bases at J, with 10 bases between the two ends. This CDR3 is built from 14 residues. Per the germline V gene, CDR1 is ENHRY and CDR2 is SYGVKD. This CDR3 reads CAISRAAMNTEAFF. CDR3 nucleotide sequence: TGTGCCATCAGTAGGGCAGCCATGAACACTGAAGCTTTCTTT.